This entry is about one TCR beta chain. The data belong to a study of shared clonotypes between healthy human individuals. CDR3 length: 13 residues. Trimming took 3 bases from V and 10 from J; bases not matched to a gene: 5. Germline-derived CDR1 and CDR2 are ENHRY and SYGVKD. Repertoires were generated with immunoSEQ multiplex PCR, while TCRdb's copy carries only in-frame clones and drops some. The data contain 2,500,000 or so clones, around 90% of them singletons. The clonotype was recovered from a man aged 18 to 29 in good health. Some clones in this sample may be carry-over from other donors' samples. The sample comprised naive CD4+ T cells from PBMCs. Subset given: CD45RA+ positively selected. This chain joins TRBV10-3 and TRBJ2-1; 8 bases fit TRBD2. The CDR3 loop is CAISESLAAEQFF. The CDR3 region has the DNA TGTGCCATCAGTGAATCACTAGCGGCAGAGCAGTTCTTC.